This entry is about one T cell receptor beta chain. This receptor's antigen is unknown. Per-nucleotide qualities are absent, and no much larger clonotype sits a single base away. The CDR3 measures 16 amino acids from cysteine to phenylalanine. Only CDR3 DNA remains: 48 bases, in frame from the first base. The junction shows trimming of 5 bases on V and 3 bases on J, and the gene matches do not reach 9 bases of it. CDR1 and CDR2 are read off the germline V gene as MNHNS and SASEGT. This entry belongs to a study of CD8 T cells in Susac syndrome (dated by TCRdb to the late 2010s). Regarding the complete study: The study used repertoire sequencing to test whether antigen drove CD8+ T cell activation and differentiation in Susac syndrome. The study compared CD8+ T cell repertoire clonality among roughly 12 healthy donors, around 14 Susac syndrome patients and fewer than 19 multiple sclerosis patients. Broad study findings and their caveats: The number of individuals in the TCR sequencing and HLA analysis was recognized as being relatively small.

Peripheral blood CD8+ and CD4+ T cells from healthy donors, Susac syndrome patients and multiple sclerosis patients were profiled using high-throughput TCR beta sequencing. The multiple sclerosis controls were treatment-naive patients whose relapsing-remitting disease, either stable or active, fulfilled the revised McDonald criteria. Bulk CD8+ and CD4+ T cells were purified by magnetic negative isolation, while CD8+ TEMRA cells were enriched using FACS. Blood was drawn into EDTA tubes, processed within 24 hours, and PBMCs were isolated by density gradient centrifugation. PBMCs destined for TCR sequencing were cryopreserved in liquid nitrogen and later thawed in a 37 °C water bath. The sorted or isolated CD4+, CD8+ and CD8+ TEMRA cells reached a purity of at least 90%. RNA was extracted using the RNeasy kit, and roughly 0.5 to 1 ug of the RNA was reverse transcribed with random hexamers. The immunoSEQ multiplex PCR assay, covering 54 Vbeta and 13 Jbeta segments, was used to amplify TCR beta CDR3 regions. PCR amplification bias was corrected by using a synthetic template baseline for primer optimization and computational correction. The source study handled its data this way. Reads were annotated to V, D and J genes according to IMGT and were analyzed with immunoSEQ Analyzer, with only productive sequences retained. Clonality was computed as one minus Shannon entropy normalized by log2 of the number of productive unique sequences. Public and private clones were assessed among the 100 most prevalent clones of each patient and control. Susac-specific clones were defined as absent from healthy and MS cohorts, over a thousand published viral clones and other ImmuneACCESS disease sequences. The public reads were reanalyzed by TCRdb: fastp trimming at Q25, MiXCR alignment, in-frame beta chains only. Identical CDR3 proteins give one entry, which carries the most common genes and DNA. TCRdb, not the authors, supplied the V and J calls. A total of approximately 120,000 distinct CDR3 sequences appear in this sample, 93% of them only once. The ten most abundant clones make up more than 0.25% of the sample.

The rearranged segments are TRBV6-1 and TRBJ2-5; a stretch of 10 junction bases matches TRBD1. Sequencing input: CD8+ T cells from PBMCs. The source is a human donor with multiple sclerosis. In nucleotide form, the sequence is TGTGCCAGCAGTCCCCTCTCCGGGACAGGGGAAGAGACCCAGTACTTC. The encoded protein is CASSPLSGTGEETQYF.